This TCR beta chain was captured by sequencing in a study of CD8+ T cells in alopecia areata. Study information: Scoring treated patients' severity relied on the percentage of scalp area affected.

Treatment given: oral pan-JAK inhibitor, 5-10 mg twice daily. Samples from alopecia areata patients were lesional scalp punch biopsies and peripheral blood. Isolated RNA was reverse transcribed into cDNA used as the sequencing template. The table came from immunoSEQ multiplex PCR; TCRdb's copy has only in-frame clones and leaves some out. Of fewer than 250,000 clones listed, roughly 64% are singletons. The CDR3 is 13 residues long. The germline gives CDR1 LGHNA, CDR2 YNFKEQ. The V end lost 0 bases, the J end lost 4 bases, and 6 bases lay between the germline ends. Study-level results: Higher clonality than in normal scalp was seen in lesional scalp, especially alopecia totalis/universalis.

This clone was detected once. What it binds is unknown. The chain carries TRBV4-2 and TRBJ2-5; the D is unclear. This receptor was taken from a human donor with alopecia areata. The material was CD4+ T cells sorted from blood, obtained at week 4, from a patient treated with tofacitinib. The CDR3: CASSQDVTETQYF. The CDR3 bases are TGTGCCAGCAGCCAAGATGTGACAGAGACCCAGTACTTC.